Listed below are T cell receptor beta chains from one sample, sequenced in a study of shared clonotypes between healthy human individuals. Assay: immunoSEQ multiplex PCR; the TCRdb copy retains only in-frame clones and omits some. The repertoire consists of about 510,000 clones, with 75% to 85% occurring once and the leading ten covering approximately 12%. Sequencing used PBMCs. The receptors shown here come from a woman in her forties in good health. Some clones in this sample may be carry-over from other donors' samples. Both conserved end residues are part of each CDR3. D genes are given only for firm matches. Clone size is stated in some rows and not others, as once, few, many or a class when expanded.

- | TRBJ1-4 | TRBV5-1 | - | CASSSRPTNEKLFF | TGCGCCAGCAGCTCTAGACCAACTAATGAAAAACTGTTTTTT
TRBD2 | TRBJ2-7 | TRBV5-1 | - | CASSLAGGRTYEQYF | TGCGCCAGCAGCTTGGCGGGGGGGCGGACCTACGAGCAGTACTTC
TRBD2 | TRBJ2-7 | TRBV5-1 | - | CASSLGPSGDYEQYF | TGCGCCAGCAGCTTGGGGCCTAGCGGGGACTACGAGCAGTACTTC
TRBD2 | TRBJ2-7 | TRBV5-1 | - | CASSGTSGSYEQYF | TGCGCCAGCAGCGGGACTAGCGGGAGTTACGAGCAGTACTTC
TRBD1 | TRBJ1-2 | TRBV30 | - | CAWRGRDRVGFYTF | TGTGCCTGGAGGGGCCGGGACAGGGTCGGTTTCTACACCTTC
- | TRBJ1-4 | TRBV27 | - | CASSRQGANEKLFF | TGTGCCAGCAGCCGCCAGGGTGCTAATGAAAAACTGTTTTTT
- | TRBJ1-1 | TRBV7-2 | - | CASSLYGGRNTEAFF | TGTGCCAGCAGCTTATACGGGGGGCGGAACACTGAAGCTTTCTTT
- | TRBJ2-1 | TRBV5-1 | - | CASSLTGNSYNEQFF | TGCGCCAGCAGCTTGACGGGGAATTCATACAATGAGCAGTTCTTC
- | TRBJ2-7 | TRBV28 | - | CASSIERDEQYF | TGTGCCAGCAGTATAGAAAGGGACGAGCAGTACTTC
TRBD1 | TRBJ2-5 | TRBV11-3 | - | CASSQPGTGAETQYF | TGTGCCAGCAGCCAACCCGGGACAGGGGCCGAGACCCAGTACTTC
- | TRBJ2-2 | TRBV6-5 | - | CAGRSRANTGELFF | TGTGCCGGCAGATCGCGGGCGAACACCGGGGAGCTGTTTTTT
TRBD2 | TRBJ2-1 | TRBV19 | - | CASQTSGWGYEQFF | TGTGCCAGCCAGACTAGCGGGTGGGGTTATGAGCAGTTCTTC
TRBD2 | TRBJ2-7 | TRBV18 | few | CASSSGTSGYEQYF | TGTGCCAGCTCATCCGGGACTAGCGGTTACGAGCAGTACTTC
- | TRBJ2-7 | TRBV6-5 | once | CASSTTAHEQYF | TGTGCCAGCAGTACGACAGCGCACGAGCAGTACTTC
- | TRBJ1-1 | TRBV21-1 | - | CASTVTGGKMNTEAFF | TGTGCCAGCACCGTTACCGGGGGCAAGATGAACACTGAAGCTTTCTTT
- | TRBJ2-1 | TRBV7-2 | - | CASSPDYYNEQFF | TGTGCCAGCAGCCCGGACTATTACAATGAGCAGTTCTTC
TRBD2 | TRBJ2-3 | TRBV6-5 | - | CASSYHSGRVPDTQYF | TGTGCCAGCAGTTACCATAGCGGGAGGGTCCCAGATACGCAGTATTTT
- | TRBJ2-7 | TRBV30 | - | CAWSLGRGNHEQYF | TGTGCCTGGAGCCTCGGGCGAGGTAACCACGAGCAGTACTTC
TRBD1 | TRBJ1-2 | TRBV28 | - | CASGTEQFYGYTF | TGTGCCAGTGGGACAGAACAGTTCTATGGCTACACCTTC
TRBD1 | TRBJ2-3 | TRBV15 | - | CATSRDRGKTDTQYF | TGTGCCACCAGCCGGGACAGGGGGAAAACAGATACGCAGTATTTT